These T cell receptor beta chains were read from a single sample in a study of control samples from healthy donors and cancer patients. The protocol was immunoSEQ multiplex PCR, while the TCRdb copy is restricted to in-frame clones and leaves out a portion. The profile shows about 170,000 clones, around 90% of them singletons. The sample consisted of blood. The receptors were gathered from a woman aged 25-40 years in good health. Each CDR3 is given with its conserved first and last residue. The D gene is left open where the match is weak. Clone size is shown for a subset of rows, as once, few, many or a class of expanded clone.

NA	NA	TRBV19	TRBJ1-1	TGTGCCAGTAGTGCTCGACAGGCCCAGAACACTGAAGCTTTCTTT	CASSARQAQNTEAFF
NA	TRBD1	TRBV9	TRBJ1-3	TGTGCCAGCAGCCCCCCGACAGGGTCTGGAAACACCATATATTTT	CASSPPTGSGNTIYF
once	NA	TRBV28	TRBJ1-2	TGTGCCACCGGAGACAGTTATAACTATGGCTACACCTTC	CATGDSYNYGYTF
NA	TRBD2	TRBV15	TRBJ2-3	TGTGCCACCAGCAGAGATCTGGGACTAGGAAATACGCAGTATTTT	CATSRDLGLGNTQYF
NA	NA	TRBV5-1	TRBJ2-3	TGCGCCAGCAGCTACGGGGAGGGACAGCTCGCTCCAGATACGCAGTATTTT	CASSYGEGQLAPDTQYF
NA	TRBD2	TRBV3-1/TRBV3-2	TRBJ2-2	TGTGCCAGCAGCCAAGAGGGGGGGTTCGGGGAGCTGTTTTTT	CASSQEGGFGELFF
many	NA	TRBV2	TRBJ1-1	TGTGCCAGCAGTGAATTCCAGGCCACTAACTTCTTT	CASSEFQATNFF
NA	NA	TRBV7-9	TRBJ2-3	TGTGCCAGCAGCTTATCGGATACAGATACGCAGTATTTT	CASSLSDTDTQYF
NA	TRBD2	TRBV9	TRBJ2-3	TGTGCCAGCAGCGCCCCGGGACTAGCGTTCGTTAGCACAGATACGCAGTATTTT	CASSAPGLAFVSTDTQYF
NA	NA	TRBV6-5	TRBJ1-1	TGTGCCAGCAGTCCCGACGGATGGGAAGCTTTCTTT	CASSPDGWEAFF
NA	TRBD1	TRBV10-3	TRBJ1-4	TGTGCCATCAGTGGGGGACAGGGAGAAGGAAAACTGTTTTTT	CAISGGQGEGKLFF
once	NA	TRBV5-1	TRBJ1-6	TGCGCCAGCAGCTTGAGGATGGACAATTCACCCCTCCACTTT	CASSLRMDNSPLHF
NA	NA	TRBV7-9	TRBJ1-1	TGTGCCAGCAGCTTAGTGTCAGGGGCTGAAGCTTTCTTT	CASSLVSGAEAFF
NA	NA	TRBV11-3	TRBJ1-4	TGTGCCAGCAGTCGACAGGCAGGTGAAAAACTGTTTTTT	CASSRQAGEKLFF
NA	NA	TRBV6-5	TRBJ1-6	TGTGCCAGCCGAGACCGATCCCTAAATTCACCCCTCCACTTT	CASRDRSLNSPLHF
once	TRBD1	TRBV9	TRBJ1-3	TGTGCCAGCAGCGTGGACAGGGAAACCAACCTCCGCTCTGGAAACACCATATATTTT	CASSVDRETNLRSGNTIYF
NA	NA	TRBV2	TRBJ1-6	TGTGCCAGCGCACCCCAGGGGAGGCCCGATTCACCCCTCCACTTT	CASAPQGRPDSPLHF
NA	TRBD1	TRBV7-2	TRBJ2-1	TGTGCCAGCAGCTTAGCGTTTATGGGGACAGGCCACAATGAGCAGTTCTTC	CASSLAFMGTGHNEQFF
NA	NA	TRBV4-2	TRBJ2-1	TGTGCCAGCAGCCCCGGGGGCTCCTACAATGAGCAGTTCTTC	CASSPGGSYNEQFF
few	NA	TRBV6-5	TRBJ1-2	TGTGCCAGCAGACAGACAGGAGGGGGCTACACCTTC	CASRQTGGGYTF
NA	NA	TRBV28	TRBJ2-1	TGTGCCAGCAGTTTATCGGACAGTAACAATGAGCAGTTCTTC	CASSLSDSNNEQFF
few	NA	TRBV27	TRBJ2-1	TGTGCCAGCAGCCCCCGGGCGGGGGCTAACAATGAGCAGTTCTTC	CASSPRAGANNEQFF
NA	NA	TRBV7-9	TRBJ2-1	TGTGCCAGCAGCTTGATCGTATCCCGGGCTGAGCAGTTCTTC	CASSLIVSRAEQFF
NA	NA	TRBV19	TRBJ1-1	TGTGCCAGTCGCCCCCGGGGGCGGACTGAAGCTTTCTTT	CASRPRGRTEAFF
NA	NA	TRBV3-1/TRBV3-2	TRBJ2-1	TGTGCCAGCAGCCCCGGGGTGGAATCCTACAATGAGCAGTTCTTC	CASSPGVESYNEQFF
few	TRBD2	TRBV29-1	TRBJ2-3	TGCAGCGTTATTTTGACTAGCGTCGGGGGTACGCAGTATTTT	CSVILTSVGGTQYF
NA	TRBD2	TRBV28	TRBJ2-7	TGTGCCAGCAGTCCCGTAGCGGGAGCGGTTGACGAGCAGTACTTC	CASSPVAGAVDEQYF
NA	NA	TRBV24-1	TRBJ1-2	TGTGCCACCAGCAGTTCCATGAACTATGGCTACACCTTC	CATSSSMNYGYTF
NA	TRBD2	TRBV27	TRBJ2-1	TGTGCCAGCAGTTTAACTTATCGAGCGGGAGTAGGCAATGAGCAGTTCTTC	CASSLTYRAGVGNEQFF
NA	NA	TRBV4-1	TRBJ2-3	TGCGCCAGCAGCCAAGATCAGGGGCCGTGGACAGATACGCAGTATTTT	CASSQDQGPWTDTQYF
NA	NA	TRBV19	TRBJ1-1	TGTGCCAGTAGTATTACCCGCAACACTGAAGCTTTCTTT	CASSITRNTEAFF
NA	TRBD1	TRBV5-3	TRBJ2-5	TGTGCCAGAAGCAAGGACAGGAAAAAGTACCAAGAGACCCAGTACTTC	CARSKDRKKYQETQYF
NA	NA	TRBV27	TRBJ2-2	TGTGCCAGCAGTTTGGTCGGCGGGGAGCTGTTTTTT	CASSLVGGELFF
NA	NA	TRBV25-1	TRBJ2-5	TGTGCCAGCAGTCAGACGGACCGAATTTTGGAGACCCAGTACTTC	CASSQTDRILETQYF
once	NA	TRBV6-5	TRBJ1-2	TGTGCCAGCAGTTACTTAGGGGTTACGGAGGGCTACACCTTC	CASSYLGVTEGYTF
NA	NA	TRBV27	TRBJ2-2	TGTGCCAGCAGTCTCCTAGAAGGGGAGCTGTTTTTT	CASSLLEGELFF
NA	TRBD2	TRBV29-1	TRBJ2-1	TGCAGCGTCCTGACTAGCGGGAGGCTAGGGGAGCAGTTCTTC	CSVLTSGRLGEQFF
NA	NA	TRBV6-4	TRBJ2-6	TGTGCCAGCAGTGACAGGGCCCAGGTCCTGACTTTC	CASSDRAQVLTF
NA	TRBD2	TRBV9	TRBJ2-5	TGTGCCAGCAGCGTAGCGATAGCGGGGGGGAAAGAGACCCAGTACTTC	CASSVAIAGGKETQYF